The T cell receptor (beta chain) under discussion was sequenced for a study of cytomegalovirus exposure and HLA in healthy donors (dated by TCRdb to 2015 to 2018). Regarding the research as a whole: According to a later analysis, one platform produced both the approximately 110 validation repertoires and the 550 to 800 repertoires of the first cohort. The study was designed to test whether signatures of past pathogen exposure could be identified by cataloging public T cell receptors. To predict cytomegalovirus infection status, the study brought together high-throughput TCR immunosequencing, statistical association of individual TCRs with disease status, and machine learning. Besides the first cohort of 500 to 700 subjects, a separate validation cohort made up of roughly 130 different subjects was used.

The CDR3 has 15 amino acids, counting the end cysteine and phenylalanine. CDR3 DNA is the only sequence kept; it has 45 bases, read in frame from the first base. From a lookup of the germline V gene, CDR1 and CDR2 are SGHTA and FQGNSA. Trimming costs V 4 bases and J 0 bases, and their ends lie 12 bases apart. Study-wide conclusions, independent of this receptor: A later analysis lacked HLA typing for the validation cohort, so it scored co-occurrence in that cohort across all 120 repertoires. Most TCR sequences were seen in very few donors, while some public TCRs were found in many individuals. A few of the identified cytomegalovirus-associated TCR beta chains were confirmed in vitro to be specific for cytomegalovirus antigens. A later analysis found that TCRs clustered in the first cohort also tended to co-occur in the 120 validation repertoires, with approximately 93% of cluster scores above 0. The classifier was reported to diagnose cytomegalovirus status with high specificity and sensitivity in both the original cohort and the validation cohort. The study listed 150 to 200 TCR beta chains as associated with cytomegalovirus. It was suggested by the authors that the approach could potentially be generalized to other disease states and immunological phenotypes.

Details on this clone: The clone's antigen remains unknown. Base quality data are lacking; no much larger clone is found one base away.

Donors formed part of the validation cohort, which comprised 120 subjects and was distinct from the first cohort of some 700 subjects. The library was generated by the immunoSEQ multiplex PCR assay. Per the authors' processing: A statistical classification framework was built for diagnosing cytomegalovirus status from the catalog of TCR beta chain sequences. This immuneACCESS table, as held by TCRdb, lists in-frame sequences with V and J called but not all clones. Of the missing ones, under half trace to an unresolved V gene in checked studies; the others have no known cause. V, J and clone size are taken as reported in that table, and D and trimming were inferred from the DNA itself. The sample includes about 130,000 clones, with approximately 92% observed a single time. The ten largest clones add up to approximately 9.2% of the sample.

In this chain, TRBV7-2 is recombined with TRBJ2-5, with TRBD2 tentatively as D gene (6 bases match). Sequenced input: PBMCs. This TCR came from a woman younger than 35 in good health and CMV-seropositive. The CDR3 sequence is CASSSIRGYQETQYF. The sequenced DNA: TGTGCCAGCAGCTCTATCCGGGGGTACCAAGAGACCCAGTACTTC.